Each of the 7 T cell receptor beta chains below was sequenced from the same sample in a study of CD8+ T cells in alopecia areata. Reverse transcribed after extraction, RNA yielded cDNA as the sequencing template. Measured with immunoSEQ multiplex PCR; TCRdb has only the in-frame clones, and not every one. The profile shows 190,000 or so clones, around 60% of them singletons. The treatment is: oral pan-JAK inhibitor, 5-10 mg twice daily. The starting material was CD8+ T cells sorted from blood, obtained at week 24, from a patient treated with tofacitinib. These receptor sequences come from a human donor with alopecia areata.

V usage is TRBV25-1 and J usage is TRBJ2-1; possibly TRBD1 for D (6 bases). Trimming cost V 4 bases and J 2 bases, with 9 bases left between them. Germline values: CDR1 MGHDK, CDR2 SYGVNS. CDR3 length: 14 amino acids. The CDR3 DNA reads TGTGCCAGCAGTGGGGCAGGGGCCTACAATGAGCAGTTCTTC. As protein: CASSGAGAYNEQFF.

The chain employs TRBV7-3 and TRBJ2-1, with 9 bases fitting TRBD2. This CDR3 is built from 15 residues. J was trimmed by 6 bases and V by 5 bases; bases with no gene match: 8. From germline, CDR1 is SGHTA and CDR2 FQGTGA. CDR3 amino acids: CASSAAGGKLNEQFF. The CDR3 DNA is TGTGCCAGCAGCGCAGCGGGGGGAAAGCTCAATGAGCAGTTCTTC.

The chain combines TRBV4-1 with TRBJ1-5; TRBD1 is a possible D gene (6 bases). Germline lookup yields CDR1 MGHRA and CDR2 YSYEKL. Trimming cost V 4 bases and J 6 bases, with 16 bases left between them. The CDR3 length is 15 residues. The CDR3 spells CASSPVTGSGQPQHF. CDR3 coding DNA: TGCGCCAGCAGCCCCGTAACAGGGTCCGGTCAGCCCCAGCATTTT.

V gene TRBV15 combines with J gene TRBJ1-5; D is uncertain. V shed 0 bases and J shed 6 bases, with 12 bases lying between them. CDR3 length: 15 residues. The V gene's germline CDR1 is LNHNV and CDR2 YYDKDF (reference sequence). CDR3 DNA sequence: TGTGCCACCAGCAGAGACTTGGGGTTAGCTCAGCCCCAGCATTTT. Translation gives CATSRDLGLAQPQHF.

The chain combines TRBV7-2 with TRBJ2-7, with D possibly matching TRBD1 (6 bases). Trimming cost V 5 bases and J 2 bases, with 19 bases left between them. In germline, CDR1 is SGHTA, CDR2 FQGNSA. The CDR3 runs 16 residues. The CDR3 loop is CASSQFFRDNPYEQYF. CDR3 DNA: TGTGCCAGCAGCCAATTTTTCCGGGACAACCCCTACGAGCAGTACTTC.

There are a few counts of this clone. The chain recombines TRBV29-1 with TRBJ2-7; tentatively, D is TRBD1 or TRBD2 (5 bases each). Trimming left V 5 bases short and J 0 bases short, with 11 bases between. This CDR3 comprises 13 residues. Per the germline V gene, CDR1 is SQVTM and CDR2 is ANQGSEA. This CDR3 is CSVKGTASYEQYF. The CDR3 bases are TGCAGCGTTAAAGGGACGGCCTCCTACGAGCAGTACTTC.

A few counts support this clone. The rearrangement joins TRBV9 to TRBJ1-5, with D possibly being TRBD1 (5 bases). The V end was cut by 3 bases, the J end by 3 bases, with 13 bases between. CDR1 and CDR2 from the germline V gene are SGDLS and YYNGEE. The CDR3 has 15 amino acids. The CDR3 sequence is CASSASDIYNQPQHF. The CDR3 DNA sequence: TGTGCCAGCAGCGCCTCGGACATATACAATCAGCCCCAGCATTTT.